This record looks at one T cell receptor beta chain sequence and its context. Which antigen it targets is not known. Per-nucleotide qualities are absent, and no much larger clonotype sits a single base away. In total, more than 500 healthy bone marrow donors made up the cohort. At the time of sampling, every cohort member was nominally healthy, though immune exposures that went unrecorded were likely present. The donor was CMV seropositive and belonged to the group of 250 to 350 seropositive cohort members. Each donor provided a peripheral blood sample, and peripheral blood mononuclear cells were used for TCR beta sequencing. The Qiagen DNeasy Blood Extraction Kit was used to extract genomic DNA from the blood cell samples. Receptors were amplified or captured by the immunoSEQ multiplex PCR assay. A mixture of 60 forward primers for TCR Vbeta segments and 13 reverse primers for TCR Jbeta segments was used in the multiplex PCR. Amplification of the CDR3 region of rearranged TCR beta genes was performed with a multiplex PCR assay on genomic DNA. Amplified TCR beta libraries were sequenced as 87-base-pair reads on the Illumina HiSeq System. The study's own analysis went as follows. A later analysis counted tens of millions of unique TCR beta chains across the 650 to 800 repertoires, and about 10 million of these chains were shared by at least two donors. To remove PCR and sequencing errors, raw reads were error-corrected and collapsed into unique sequences using a nearest-neighbor algorithm that merged closely related sequences. CDR3 sequences were aligned to IMGT reference sequences to assign V, D and J gene segments. For a sequence to be retained, a match of at least six nucleotides was required to both a V gene segment and a J gene segment. Rearrangements were classified as productive when the CDR3 lacked stop codons and remained in frame with V and J, and all other rearrangements were classified as non-productive. Following IMGT convention, CDR3 was defined as the stretch from the second conserved V-encoded cysteine to the conserved J-encoded phenylalanine. Sequences without an unambiguous match to a single V gene segment were excluded from the earlier analysis of 450 to 750 of the donors. An earlier analysis of about 590 of the donors classified V segments as functional when productive rearrangements were above 56.7% and as segregating when the standard deviation between donors was above 5%. A statistical classification framework was built for diagnosing cytomegalovirus status from the catalog of TCR beta chain sequences. A later analysis assigned V and J genes by comparing TCR nucleotide sequences with IMGT/GENE-DB human TR gene sequences. A later analysis assigned CDR3 sequences and most-parsimonious VDJ recombination scenarios with the TCRdist pipeline. A later analysis defined each TCR beta chain by its CDR3 amino acid sequence plus V-gene family, and excluded reads lacking a unique V-gene family. In a later analysis, 500 to 700 highly shared, low-generation-probability nucleotide sequences were removed to address suspected cross-contamination and a sequencing artifact. A later analysis calculated a clonal expansion index for each public chain from normalized within-repertoire ranks of inferred template counts. A later analysis computed generation probabilities with a VDJ recombination model fitted to out-of-frame rearrangements, and checked the results against IGoR. In a later analysis, hypergeometric tests were used to score TCR-TCR, TCR-HLA and TCR-CMV co-occurrence, with a repertoire-size bias correction applied to TCR pairs. To estimate false discovery rates, a later analysis permuted the HLA or CMV assignments 20 times. In a later analysis, co-occurring TCRs were grouped using DBSCAN, and TCRdist sequence similarity was added for clustering within HLA-allele-positive subsets. Repertoires with fewer than 30,000 or more than 120,000 public chains were left out of co-occurrence clustering, as were several repertoires with anomalous nucleotide sharing. Not all clones reach the TCRdb copy of this immuneACCESS table, which keeps in-frame sequences only. Checked studies attribute under half of the gap to unresolved V genes and leave the rest unexplained. Clonal size and the V and J genes are those of that table, whereas D and trimming came from the DNA. Across this sample there are fewer than 80,000 clones, with roughly two thirds seen only once. 5.5% to 8% of the sample is in the top ten clones.

The CDR3, cysteine through phenylalanine, is 14 amino acids long. The only DNA kept is the CDR3, 42 bases in frame from the first base. V is cut by 8 bases and J by 2 bases, and the space between the germline ends is 13 bases. The germline V gene encodes CDR1 WSHSY and CDR2 SAAADI. These data come from a study of cytomegalovirus exposure and HLA in healthy donors listed by TCRdb under 2017. About the study as a whole: In an earlier analysis of about 560 of the donors, less than 350 Gb of sequence data and 95 million to 130 million unique TCR beta sequences from some 170 million T cells were reported. Of the approximately 400 genotyped donors, over 80% were placed in the genetic ancestry cluster associated with self-reported Caucasian donors. In a later genetic analysis, genome-wide SNP genotypes for about three fifths of the roughly 670 donors were used, and that subset was treated as a discovery cohort. An early release that covered fewer than 800 HLA-typed donors contained approximately 300 gigabases of sequencing data and tens of millions of unique TCR sequences. The T cell repertoires of around 730 subjects were profiled by immunosequencing and related to cytomegalovirus serostatus. The aim of the study was to test whether cataloging public T cell receptors could identify signatures of past pathogen exposure. High-throughput TCR immunosequencing, statistical association of individual TCRs with disease status, and machine learning were combined to predict cytomegalovirus infection status. In a later analysis, previously published TCR beta repertoires from fewer than 750 donors were re-analyzed and high-resolution HLA genotyping was added so that TCR occurrence patterns could be studied. Donor age, sex, ethnicity and CMV serostatus were collected together with the repertoire data. All discovery cohort repertoires had been generated on a single sequencing platform. Along with the roughly 700-subject first cohort, a separate validation cohort of approximately 110 different subjects was used. To decide whether each TCR beta V gene segment behaved as functional or pseudogenic, an earlier analysis of fewer than 750 of the donors relied on high-throughput TCR beta sequencing. Among roughly 400 genotyped donors of the cohort, an average of around 220,000 unique TCR beta nucleotide sequences was sequenced per donor, of which 15% to 20% were non-productive. Roughly five DR-DQ haplotypes were handled as single units for association and clustering, since linkage in the cohort was strong. Rather than using new phenotypic data, the later analysis identified candidate immune exposures from TCR beta sequences and from how often those sequences occurred across donors. The number of typed donors differed by locus: 629-630 for A, B, C, DRB1 and DQB1; roughly 510 for DQA1; approximately 600 for DPA1; and about 450 for DPB1. Both class I and class II loci were covered by HLA typing, at four-digit resolution. What the work shows at the level of the full study, not this receptor alone: A later analysis reported that several top co-occurrence clusters appeared linked to parvovirus B19, influenza, CMV and Epstein-Barr virus. The earlier analysis of some 540 of the donors excluded around 17 rarely observed V segments, including chromosome 9 orphons, because counts were too low. It was suggested by the authors that the approach could potentially be generalized to other disease states and immunological phenotypes. Strong co-occurrence of HLA alleles, especially DR and DQ, made assigning TCR associations to individual alleles difficult. A later analysis associated about 16,000 TCR beta sequences with specific HLA alleles at a false discovery rate of 0.05. Correlated functional status among segregating V segments might reflect linkage disequilibrium, but an unknown experimental factor could not be ruled out. Presence/absence analyses assumed roughly uniform sequencing depth across donors, an assumption that may not hold. A few of the identified cytomegalovirus-associated TCR beta chains were confirmed in vitro to be specific for cytomegalovirus antigens. A later genetic analysis associated a missense DCLRE1C variant with V-gene and J-gene trimming of TCR beta chains, and an independent cohort replicated the association. A cluster of highly shared sequence variants was judged likely to represent a technical artifact of the sequencing pipeline. Because the 87-base-pair reads could not distinguish some IMGT-functional V segments, including TRBV6-2 and TRBV6-3, those segments were excluded. Across donors, most TCR sequences were observed very rarely, whereas some public TCRs were present in many individuals. Most CMV-associated TCR beta chains appeared to be HLA-restricted in a later analysis, and the HLA associations seemed to be driven largely by CMV exposure. A further reported finding was that TCR beta sequences accurately predicted the HLA-A and HLA-B alleles for most subjects in the first cohort. The study listed around 160 TCR beta chains as associated with cytomegalovirus. CMV serostatus was the only immune exposure information available for the cohort. According to a later genetic analysis, donors in an Asian-associated ancestry cluster had fewer N-insertions in productive TCRs than the roughly 660-donor mean. Cytomegalovirus status was reported to be diagnosed by the classifier with high specificity and sensitivity in both the original and validation cohorts. This cohort had only TCR beta chains sequenced, and the lack of alpha or paired-chain data limited which features could be detected. In a later analysis, HLA-associated TCR beta chains showed more clonal expansion and lower generation probabilities than non-associated chains that were equally common. Because HLA typing was missing for some donors at each locus, association tests included only the typed subset. In an earlier analysis of some 540 of the donors, most TCR beta V segments appeared in productive rearrangements about 90% or about 30% of the time, broadly matching IMGT annotations. In a later analysis, the rate of TCR association differed among HLA loci, with DRB1 alleles having the most associated TCRs and HLA-C alleles having the fewest.

The V and J genes are TRBV10-2 and TRBJ1-3; possibly the D gene is TRBD1, per 6 matching bases. Material: PBMCs. The source is a woman aged 50 to 65 in good health and CMV-seropositive. The DNA sequence is given as TGCGCCAGCCCTCAGGGGAGGGCTGGAAACACCATATATTTT. The translation is CASPQGRAGNTIYF.